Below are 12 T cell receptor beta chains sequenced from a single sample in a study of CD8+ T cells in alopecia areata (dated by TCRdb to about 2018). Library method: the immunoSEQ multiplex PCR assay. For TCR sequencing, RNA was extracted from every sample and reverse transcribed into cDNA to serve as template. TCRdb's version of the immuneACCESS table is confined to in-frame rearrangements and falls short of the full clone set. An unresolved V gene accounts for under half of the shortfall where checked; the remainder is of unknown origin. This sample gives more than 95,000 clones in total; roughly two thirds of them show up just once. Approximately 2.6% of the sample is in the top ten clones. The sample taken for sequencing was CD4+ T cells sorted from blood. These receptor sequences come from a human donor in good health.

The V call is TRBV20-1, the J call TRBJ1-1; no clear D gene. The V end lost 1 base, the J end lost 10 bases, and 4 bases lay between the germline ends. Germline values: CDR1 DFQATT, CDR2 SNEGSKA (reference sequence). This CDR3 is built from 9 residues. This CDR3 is CSARATAFF. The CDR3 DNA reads TGCAGTGCTAGAGCCACAGCTTTCTTT.

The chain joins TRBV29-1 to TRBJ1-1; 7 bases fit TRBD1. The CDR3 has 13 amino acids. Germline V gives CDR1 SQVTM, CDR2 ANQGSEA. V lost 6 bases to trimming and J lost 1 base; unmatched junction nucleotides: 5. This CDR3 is CSVSGQPNTEAFF. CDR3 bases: TGCAGCGTCTCGGGACAGCCGAACACTGAAGCTTTCTTT.

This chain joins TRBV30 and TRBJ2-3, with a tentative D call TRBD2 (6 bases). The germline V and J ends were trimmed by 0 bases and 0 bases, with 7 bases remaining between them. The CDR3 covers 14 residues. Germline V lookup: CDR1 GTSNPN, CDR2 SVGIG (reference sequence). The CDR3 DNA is TGTGCCTGGAGTGTACGGGGGAGCACAGATACGCAGTATTTT. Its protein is CAWSVRGSTDTQYF.

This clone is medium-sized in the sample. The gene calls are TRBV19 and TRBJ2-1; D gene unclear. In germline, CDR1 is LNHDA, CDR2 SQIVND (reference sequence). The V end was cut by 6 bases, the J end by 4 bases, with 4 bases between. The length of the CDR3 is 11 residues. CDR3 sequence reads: CASRGYNEQFF. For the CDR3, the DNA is TGTGCCAGTAGAGGATACAATGAGCAGTTCTTC.

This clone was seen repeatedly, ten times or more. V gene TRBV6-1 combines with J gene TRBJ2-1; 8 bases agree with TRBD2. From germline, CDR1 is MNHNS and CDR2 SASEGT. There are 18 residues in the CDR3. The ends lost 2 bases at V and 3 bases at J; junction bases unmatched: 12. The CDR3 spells CASSETLAGGANYNEQFF. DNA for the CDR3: TGTGCCAGCAGTGAAACTTTAGCCGGGGGGGCCAACTACAATGAGCAGTTCTTC.

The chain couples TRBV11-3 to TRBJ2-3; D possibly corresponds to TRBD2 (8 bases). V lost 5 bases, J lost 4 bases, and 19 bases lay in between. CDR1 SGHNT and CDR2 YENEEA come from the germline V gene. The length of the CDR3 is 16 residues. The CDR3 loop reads CASSQGVVAGSDTQYF. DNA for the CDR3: TGTGCCAGCAGCCAGGGGGTAGTAGCGGGGTCAGATACGCAGTATTTT.

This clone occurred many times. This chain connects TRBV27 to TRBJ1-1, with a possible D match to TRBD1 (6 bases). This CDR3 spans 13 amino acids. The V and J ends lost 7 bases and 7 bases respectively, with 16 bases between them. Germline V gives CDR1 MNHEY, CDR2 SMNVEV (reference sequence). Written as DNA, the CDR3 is TGTGCCAGCACCGACCGGACAGCACGTGAAGCTTTCTTT. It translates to CASTDRTAREAFF.

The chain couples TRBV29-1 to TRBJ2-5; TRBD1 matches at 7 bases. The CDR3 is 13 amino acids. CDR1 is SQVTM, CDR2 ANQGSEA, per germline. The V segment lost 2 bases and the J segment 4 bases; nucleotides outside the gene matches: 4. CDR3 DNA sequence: TGCAGCGTTGAAAGGGGGCGCAGAGAGACCCAGTACTTC. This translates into CSVERGRRETQYF.

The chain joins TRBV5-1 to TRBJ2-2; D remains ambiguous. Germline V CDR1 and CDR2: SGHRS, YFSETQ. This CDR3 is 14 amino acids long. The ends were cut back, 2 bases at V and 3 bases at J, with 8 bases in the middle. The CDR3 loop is CASSLAPDTGELFF. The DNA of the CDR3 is TGCGCCAGCAGCTTAGCCCCAGACACCGGGGAGCTGTTTTTT.

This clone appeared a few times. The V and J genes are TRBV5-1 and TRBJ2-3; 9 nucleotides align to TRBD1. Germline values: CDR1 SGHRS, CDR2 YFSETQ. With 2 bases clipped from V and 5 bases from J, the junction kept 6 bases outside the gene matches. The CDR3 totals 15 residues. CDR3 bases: TGCGCCAGCAGCTTACAGGGGGCAGGCGTAGATACGCAGTATTTT. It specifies CASSLQGAGVDTQYF.

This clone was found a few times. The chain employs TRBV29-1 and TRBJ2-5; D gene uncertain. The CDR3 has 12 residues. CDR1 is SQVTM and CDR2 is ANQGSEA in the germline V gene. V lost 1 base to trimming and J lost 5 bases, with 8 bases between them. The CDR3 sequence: CSVEAPRETQYF. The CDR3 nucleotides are TGCAGCGTTGAAGCTCCGAGGGAGACCCAGTACTTC. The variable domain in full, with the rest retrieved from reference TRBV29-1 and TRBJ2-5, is SAVISQKPSRDICQRGTSLTIQCQVDSQVTMMFWYRQQPGQSLTLIATANQGSEATYESGFVIDKFPISRPNLTFSTLTVSNMSPEDSSIYLCSVEAPRETQYFGPGTRLLVL.

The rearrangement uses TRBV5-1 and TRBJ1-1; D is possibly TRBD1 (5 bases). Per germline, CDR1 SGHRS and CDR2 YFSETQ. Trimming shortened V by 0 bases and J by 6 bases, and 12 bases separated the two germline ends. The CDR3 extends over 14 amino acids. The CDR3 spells CASSLGQSVSEAFF. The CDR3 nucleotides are TGCGCCAGCAGCTTGGGACAGTCAGTTTCTGAAGCTTTCTTT. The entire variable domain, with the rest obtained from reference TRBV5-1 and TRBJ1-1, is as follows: KAGVTQTPRYLIKTRGQQVTLSCSPISGHRSVSWYQQTPGQGLQFLFEYFSETQRNKGNFPGRFSGRQFSNSRSEMNVSTLELGDSALYLCASSLGQSVSEAFFGQGTRLTVV.